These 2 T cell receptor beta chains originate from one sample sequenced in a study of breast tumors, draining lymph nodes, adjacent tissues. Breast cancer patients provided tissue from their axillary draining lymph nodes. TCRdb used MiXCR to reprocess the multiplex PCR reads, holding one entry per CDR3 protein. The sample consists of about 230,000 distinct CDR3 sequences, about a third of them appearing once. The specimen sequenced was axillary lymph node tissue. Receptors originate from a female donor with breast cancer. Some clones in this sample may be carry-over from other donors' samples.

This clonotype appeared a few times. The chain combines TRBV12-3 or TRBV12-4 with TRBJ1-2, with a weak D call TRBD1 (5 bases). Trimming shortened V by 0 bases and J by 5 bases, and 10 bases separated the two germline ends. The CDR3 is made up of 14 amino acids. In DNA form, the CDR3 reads TGTGCCAGCAGTTTAGCGTTTGGGGGGTATGGCTACACCTTC. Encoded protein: CASSLAFGGYGYTF.

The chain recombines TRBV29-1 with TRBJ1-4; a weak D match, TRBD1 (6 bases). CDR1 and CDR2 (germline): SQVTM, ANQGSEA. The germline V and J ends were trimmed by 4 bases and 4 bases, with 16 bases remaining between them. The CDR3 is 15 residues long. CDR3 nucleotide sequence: TGCAGCGTTGCGCCAGGCCGAGGGGGTAATGAAAAACTGTTTTTT. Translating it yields CSVAPGRGGNEKLFF.